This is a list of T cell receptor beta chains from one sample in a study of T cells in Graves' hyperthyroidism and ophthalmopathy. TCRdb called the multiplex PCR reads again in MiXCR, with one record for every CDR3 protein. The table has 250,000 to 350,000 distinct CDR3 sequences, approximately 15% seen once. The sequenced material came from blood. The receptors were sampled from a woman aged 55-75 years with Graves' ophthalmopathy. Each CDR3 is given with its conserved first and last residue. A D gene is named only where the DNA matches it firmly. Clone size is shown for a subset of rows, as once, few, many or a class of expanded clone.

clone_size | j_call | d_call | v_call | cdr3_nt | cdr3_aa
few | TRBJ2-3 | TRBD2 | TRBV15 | TGTGCCACCAGCAGAGACGGGGGCAGGGTAGCGGGGCGCACAGATACGCAGTATTTT | CATSRDGGRVAGRTDTQYF
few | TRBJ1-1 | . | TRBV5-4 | TGTGCCAGCAGCGCTTTTAAGAGGGACACTGAAGCTTTCTTT | CASSAFKRDTEAFF
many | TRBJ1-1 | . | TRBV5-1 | TGCGCCAGCAGCTCGGGACCCTCGACAGCTTTCTTT | CASSSGPSTAFF
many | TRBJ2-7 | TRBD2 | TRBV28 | TGTGCCAGCAGAGAAGTCACGGGACTAGGGTCCTACGAGCAGTACTTC | CASREVTGLGSYEQYF
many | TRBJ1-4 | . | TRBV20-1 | TGCAGTGCTAGAGAGGCAGGCCCTAATGAAAAACTGTTTTTT | CSAREAGPNEKLFF
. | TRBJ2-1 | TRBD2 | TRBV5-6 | TGTGCCAGCTGCCGATGGGGGGGGGTAGACAATGAGCAGTTCTTC | CASCRWGGVDNEQFF
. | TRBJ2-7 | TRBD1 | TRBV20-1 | TGCAGTGCTAGACAAACAGGGGACGAGCAGTACTTC | CSARQTGDEQYF
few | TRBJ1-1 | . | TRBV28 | TGTGCCAGCACCGAGGACCGATACACTGAAGCTTTCTTT | CASTEDRYTEAFF
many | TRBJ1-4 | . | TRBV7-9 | TGTGCCAGCAGCTTGGGGCTCGGCGAAAAACTGTTTTTT | CASSLGLGEKLFF
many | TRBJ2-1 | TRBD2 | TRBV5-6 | TGTGCCAGCGGTTCCACTAGCGGGAGATCTGTATATGAGCAGTTCTTC | CASGSTSGRSVYEQFF
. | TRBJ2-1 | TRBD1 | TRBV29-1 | TGCAGCGTTTGGGACAGGAGCTACAATGAGCAGTTCTTC | CSVWDRSYNEQFF
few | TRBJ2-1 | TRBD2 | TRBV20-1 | TGCAGTGCTAGCGGGAGGGTCTACAATGAGCAGTTCTTC | CSASGRVYNEQFF
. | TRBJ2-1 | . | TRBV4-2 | TGTGCCAGCAGCCAAGATAGGGCGGCATCCTGGCAGTTCTTC | CASSQDRAASWQFF
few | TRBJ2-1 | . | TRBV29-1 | TGCAGCGTTGTTGGGCGGGCGAGCTCCTACAATGAGCAGTTCTTC | CSVVGRASSYNEQFF